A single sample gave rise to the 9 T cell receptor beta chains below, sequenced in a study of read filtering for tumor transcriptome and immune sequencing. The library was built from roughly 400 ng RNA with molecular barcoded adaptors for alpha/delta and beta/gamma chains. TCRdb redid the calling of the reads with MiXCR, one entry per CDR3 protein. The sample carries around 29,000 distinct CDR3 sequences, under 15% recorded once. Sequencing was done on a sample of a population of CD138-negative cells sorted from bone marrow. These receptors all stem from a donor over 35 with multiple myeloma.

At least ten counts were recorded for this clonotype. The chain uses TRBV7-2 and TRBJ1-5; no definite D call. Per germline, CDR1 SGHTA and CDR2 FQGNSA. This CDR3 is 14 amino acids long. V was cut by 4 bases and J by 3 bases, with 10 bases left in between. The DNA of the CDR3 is TGTGCCAGCAGCTCAAGAAGAAACAATCAGCCCCAGCATTTT. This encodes CASSSRRNNQPQHF.

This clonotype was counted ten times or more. The CDR3 DNA is TGTGCCTGGGTACCGGGCCCCAGCGCGATGGGAAACACCATATATTTT. This codes for CAWVPGPSAMGNTIYF. V and J are TRBV30 and TRBJ1-3; D is uncertain. V was shortened by 5 bases and J by 4 bases, with 21 bases between the two germline ends. The germline gives CDR1 GTSNPN, CDR2 SVGIG (reference sequence). The CDR3 totals 16 residues.

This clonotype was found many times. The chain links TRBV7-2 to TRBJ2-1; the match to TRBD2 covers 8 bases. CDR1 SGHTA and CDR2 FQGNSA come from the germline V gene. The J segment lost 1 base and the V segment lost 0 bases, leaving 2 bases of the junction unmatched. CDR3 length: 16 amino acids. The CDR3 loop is CASSLAAGVSYNEQFF. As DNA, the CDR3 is TGTGCCAGCAGCTTAGCAGCGGGAGTGTCCTACAATGAGCAGTTCTTC. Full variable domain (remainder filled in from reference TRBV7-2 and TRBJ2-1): GAGVSQSPSNKVTEKGKDVELRCDPISGHTALYWYRQSLGQGLEFLIYFQGNSAPDKSGLPSDRFSAERTGGSVSTLTIQRTQQEDSAVYLCASSLAAGVSYNEQFFGPGTRLTVL.

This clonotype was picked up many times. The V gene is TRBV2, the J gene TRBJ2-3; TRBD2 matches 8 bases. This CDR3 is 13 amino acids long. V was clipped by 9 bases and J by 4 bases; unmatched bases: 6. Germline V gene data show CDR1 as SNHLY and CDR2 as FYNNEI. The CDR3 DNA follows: TGTGCCAGAGCGGGGGTGGGGCCAGATACGCAGTATTTT. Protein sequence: CARAGVGPDTQYF.

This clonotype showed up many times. CDR3 sequence reads: CSASRGADYEQYF. CDR3 DNA sequence: TGCAGTGCTAGTCGAGGGGCCGACTACGAGCAGTACTTC. This rearrangement joins TRBV20-1 to TRBJ2-7; the D gene could be TRBD1 or TRBD2 (5 bases each). Germline V lookup: CDR1 DFQATT, CDR2 SNEGSKA (reference sequence). V was cut by 3 bases and J by 3 bases, with 12 bases left in between. The CDR3 length is 13 residues.

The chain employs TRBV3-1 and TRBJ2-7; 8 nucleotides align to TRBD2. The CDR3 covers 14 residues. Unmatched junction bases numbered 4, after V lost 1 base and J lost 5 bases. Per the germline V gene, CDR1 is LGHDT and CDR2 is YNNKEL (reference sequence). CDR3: CASSQAGGPHEQYF. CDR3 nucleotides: TGTGCCAGCAGCCAAGCGGGAGGGCCGCACGAGCAGTACTTC.

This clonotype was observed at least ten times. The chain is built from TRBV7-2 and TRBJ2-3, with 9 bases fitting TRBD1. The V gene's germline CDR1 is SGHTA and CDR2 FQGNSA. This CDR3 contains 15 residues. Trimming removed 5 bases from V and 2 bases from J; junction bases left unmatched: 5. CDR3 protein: CASSRDRADTDTQYF. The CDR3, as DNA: TGTGCCAGCAGCCGGGACAGGGCAGACACAGATACGCAGTATTTT.

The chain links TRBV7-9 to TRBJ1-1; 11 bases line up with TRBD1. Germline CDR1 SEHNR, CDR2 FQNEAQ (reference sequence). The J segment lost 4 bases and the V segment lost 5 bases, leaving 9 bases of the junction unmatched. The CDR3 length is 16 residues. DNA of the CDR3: TGTGCCAGCAGCGGATGGACAGGGGGCATCGGCACTGAAGCTTTCTTT. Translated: CASSGWTGGIGTEAFF.

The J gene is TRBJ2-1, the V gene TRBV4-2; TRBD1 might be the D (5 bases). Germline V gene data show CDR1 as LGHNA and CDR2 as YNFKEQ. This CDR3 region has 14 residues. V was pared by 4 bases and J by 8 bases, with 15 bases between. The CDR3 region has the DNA TGTGCCAGCAGCCTCAACTTTCTAGGGGATGAGCAGTTCTTC. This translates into CASSLNFLGDEQFF.